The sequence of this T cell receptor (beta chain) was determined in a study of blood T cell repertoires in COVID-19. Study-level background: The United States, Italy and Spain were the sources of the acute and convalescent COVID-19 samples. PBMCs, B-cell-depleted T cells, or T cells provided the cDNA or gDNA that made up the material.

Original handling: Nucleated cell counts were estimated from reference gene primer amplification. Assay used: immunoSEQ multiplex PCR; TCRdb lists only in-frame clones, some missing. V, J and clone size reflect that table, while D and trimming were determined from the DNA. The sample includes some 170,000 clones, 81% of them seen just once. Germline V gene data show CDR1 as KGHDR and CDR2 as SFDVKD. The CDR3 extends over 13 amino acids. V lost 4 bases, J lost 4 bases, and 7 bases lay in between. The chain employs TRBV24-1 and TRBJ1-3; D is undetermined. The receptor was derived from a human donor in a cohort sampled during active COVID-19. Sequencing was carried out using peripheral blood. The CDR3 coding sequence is TGTGCCACCAGTGAGACTGGGGGAAACACCATATATTTT. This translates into CATSETGGNTIYF.